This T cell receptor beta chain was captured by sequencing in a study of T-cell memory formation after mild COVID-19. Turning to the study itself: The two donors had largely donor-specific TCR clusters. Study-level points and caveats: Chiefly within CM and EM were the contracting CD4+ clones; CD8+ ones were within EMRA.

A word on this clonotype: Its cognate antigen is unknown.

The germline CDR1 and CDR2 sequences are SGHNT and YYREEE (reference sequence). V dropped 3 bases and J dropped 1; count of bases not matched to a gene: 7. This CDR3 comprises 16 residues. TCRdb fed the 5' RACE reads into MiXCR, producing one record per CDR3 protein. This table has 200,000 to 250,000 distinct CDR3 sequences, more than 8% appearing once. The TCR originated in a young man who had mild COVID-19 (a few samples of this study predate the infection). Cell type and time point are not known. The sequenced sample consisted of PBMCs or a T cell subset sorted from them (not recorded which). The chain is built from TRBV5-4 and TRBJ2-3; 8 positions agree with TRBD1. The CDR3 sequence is CASSSRTGWGTDTQYF. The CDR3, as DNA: TGTGCCAGCAGCTCTCGGACAGGGTGGGGCACAGATACGCAGTATTTT.